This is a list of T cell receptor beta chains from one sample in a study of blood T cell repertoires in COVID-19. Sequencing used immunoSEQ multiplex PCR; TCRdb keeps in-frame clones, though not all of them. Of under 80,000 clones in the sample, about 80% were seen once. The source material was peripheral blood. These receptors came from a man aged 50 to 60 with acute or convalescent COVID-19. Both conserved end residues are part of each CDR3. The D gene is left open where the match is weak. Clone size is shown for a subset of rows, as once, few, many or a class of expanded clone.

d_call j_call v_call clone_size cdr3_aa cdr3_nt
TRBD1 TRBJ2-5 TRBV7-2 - CASSLLGQLETQYF TGTGCCAGCAGCTTACTGGGACAGCTAGAGACCCAGTACTTC
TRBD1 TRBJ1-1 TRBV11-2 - CAIAHRGVNTEAFF TGTGCCATCGCTCACAGGGGCGTCAACACTGAAGCTTTCTTT
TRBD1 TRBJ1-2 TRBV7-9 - CASGIPGQEIYGYTF TGTGCCAGCGGAATTCCGGGACAGGAAATTTATGGCTACACCTTC
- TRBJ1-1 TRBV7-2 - CASSWGNMNTEAFF TGTGCCAGCAGCTGGGGCAACATGAACACTGAAGCTTTCTTT
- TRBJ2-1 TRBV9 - CASSGTGYSYNEQFF TGTGCCAGCAGCGGCACAGGGTATTCCTACAATGAGCAGTTCTTC
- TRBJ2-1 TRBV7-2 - CASISNGLSGNEQFF TGTGCCAGCATCTCTAACGGACTAAGTGGTAATGAGCAGTTCTTC
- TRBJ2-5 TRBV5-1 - CASSLTGDGTQYF TGCGCCAGCAGCTTAACGGGGGATGGGACCCAGTACTTC
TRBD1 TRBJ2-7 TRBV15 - CATSRSQGAGQEQYF TGTGCCACCAGCAGAAGCCAGGGGGCTGGTCAAGAGCAGTACTTC
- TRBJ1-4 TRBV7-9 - CASSRTPTNEKLFF TGTGCCAGCAGCCGGACACCAACTAATGAAAAACTGTTTTTT
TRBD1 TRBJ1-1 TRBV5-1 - CASSAQGAKNTEAFF TGCGCCAGCAGCGCACAGGGGGCGAAGAACACTGAAGCTTTCTTT
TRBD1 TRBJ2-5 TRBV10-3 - CAISDSGTGGRETQYF TGTGCCATCAGTGATTCTGGGACAGGGGGCAGGGAGACCCAGTACTTC
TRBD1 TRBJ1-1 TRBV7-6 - CASSSSSRQGGTEAFF TGTGCCAGCAGCTCTTCCTCTCGACAGGGAGGCACTGAAGCTTTCTTT
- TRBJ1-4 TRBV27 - CASSLSWYLRGIGEKLFF TGTGCCAGCAGTTTATCGTGGTATCTGCGGGGGATTGGTGAAAAACTGTTTTTT
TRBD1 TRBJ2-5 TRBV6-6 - CASARDRGQETQYF TGTGCCAGCGCACGTGACAGGGGGCAAGAGACCCAGTACTTC
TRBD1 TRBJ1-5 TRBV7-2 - CASSLVRGNNQPQHF TGTGCCAGCAGCTTAGTCAGGGGGAACAATCAGCCCCAGCATTTT
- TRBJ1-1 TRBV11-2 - CASSFLAAVAFF TGTGCCAGCAGCTTTCTCGCAGCGGTGGCTTTCTTT
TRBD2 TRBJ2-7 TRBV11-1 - CASSPHSGRLYEQYF TGTGCCAGCAGCCCCCATAGCGGGAGGTTATACGAGCAGTACTTC
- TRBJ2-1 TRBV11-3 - CASSLGERNEQFF TGTGCCAGCAGCTTAGGGGAGAGAAATGAGCAGTTCTTC
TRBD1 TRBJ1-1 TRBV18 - CASSPRQGAGTEAFF TGTGCCAGCTCACCACGACAGGGGGCAGGAACTGAAGCTTTCTTT
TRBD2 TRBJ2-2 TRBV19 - CASSTGLAGLDGELFF TGTGCCAGTAGTACGGGACTAGCGGGGTTGGACGGGGAGCTGTTTTTT
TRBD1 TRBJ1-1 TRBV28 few CASGTGGHTEAFF TGTGCCAGCGGCACAGGGGGACACACTGAAGCTTTCTTT
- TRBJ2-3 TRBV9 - CASSVESFRGADTQYF TGTGCCAGCAGCGTAGAATCTTTCAGGGGGGCAGATACGCAGTATTTT
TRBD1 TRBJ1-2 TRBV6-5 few CASIPPGGVGYTF TGTGCCAGCATCCCACCAGGGGGCGTTGGCTACACCTTC
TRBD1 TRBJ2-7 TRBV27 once CASSLSFGDRVNEQYF TGTGCCAGCAGTTTATCGTTCGGGGACAGGGTGAACGAGCAGTACTTC